The T cell receptor beta chain described here comes from a study of T cells in Graves' hyperthyroidism and ophthalmopathy. CDR1 and CDR2 from the germline V gene are LGHDT and YNNKEL (reference sequence). The germline V and J ends were trimmed by 2 bases and 1 base, with 24 bases remaining between them. The CDR3 has 19 residues. Over 18 months, lack of ophthalmopathy progression marked Graves' hyperthyroidism as stable. The study enrolled patients aged 18 to 65 with newly diagnosed hyperthyroidism of under 2 months' duration. Uncontrolled infections, other autoimmune diseases, pregnancy or lactation led to exclusion of patients. Authors of the study amplified TCR beta CDR3 regions from RNA transcripts. HTBI primers were the set used in a first-round RT-PCR of the TCR CDR3. One entry per CDR3 protein, called by TCRdb with MiXCR from the multiplex PCR reads. The sample includes approximately 400,000 distinct CDR3 sequences, around a sixth of them seen just once.

This clonotype was detected only a few times. The antigen remains undetermined. Study-level results: Ophthalmopathy prediction by the model preceded onset by a median approximately 6.1 months.

This chain connects TRBV3-1 to TRBJ2-7, with D tentatively TRBD1 or TRBD2 (5 bases each). The receptor was isolated from a woman aged 18-30 years with Graves' hyperthyroidism. Material: blood. The CDR3 DNA sequence: TGTGCCAGCAGCCAAATGGAGGACTTACAGGCCAAGCCTTCCTACGAGCAGTACTTC. Translation: CASSQMEDLQAKPSYEQYF.